The 28 T cell receptor beta chains presented below share a single source sample, sequenced in a study of blood T cell repertoires in COVID-19. Data came from immunoSEQ multiplex PCR; TCRdb stores just in-frame clones and leaves some out. The sample carries approximately 110,000 clones, 80% to 85% recorded once. Material: peripheral blood. The receptors stem from a man aged 65 to 79 with acute or convalescent COVID-19.

The J gene is TRBJ1-1, the V gene TRBV6-6; 10 nucleotides match TRBD1. Germline CDR1 reads MNHNY; CDR2 reads SVGAGI (reference sequence). The CDR3 has 13 amino acids. The V segment lost 5 bases and the J segment 4 bases; nucleotides outside the gene matches: 1. This chain's CDR3 is CASSDRGPTEAFF. The CDR3 nucleotides are TGTGCCAGCAGTGACAGGGGGCCCACTGAAGCTTTCTTT.

This sequence joins TRBV5-5 and TRBJ1-5, with 8 positions matching TRBD1. The germline CDR1 and CDR2 sequences are SGHKS and YYEKEE (reference sequence). This CDR3 is 15 amino acids long. V trimming: 2 bases; J trimming: 4 bases; junction bases outside the gene matches: 5. DNA of the CDR3: TGTGCCAGCAGCTTCGCCGGGACAGGTAATCAGCCCCAGCATTTT. Its translation is CASSFAGTGNQPQHF.

The chain couples TRBV3-1 (or the pseudogene TRBV3-2) to TRBJ2-4; TRBD2 aligns across 8 bases. Unmatched junction bases numbered 7, after V lost 6 bases and J lost 0 bases. The CDR3 length is 16 residues. Germline CDR1 is LGHDT and CDR2 is YNNKEL (reference sequence). The CDR3 protein is CASSRREALAKNIQYF. The CDR3 region has the DNA TGTGCCAGCAGTCGGCGGGAGGCGTTAGCCAAAAACATTCAGTACTTC.

The chain couples TRBV5-5 to TRBJ1-6; the D is unclear. CDR1 is SGHKS and CDR2 is YYEKEE in the germline V gene (reference sequence). This CDR3 is built from 15 residues. V lost 4 bases and J 7 bases, leaving 15 bases between the germline ends. The CDR3 nucleotides read TGTGCCAGCAGCCCCGCCCCGGTGTCCAATTCACCCCTCCACTTT. This translates into CASSPAPVSNSPLHF.

CDR3 in DNA: TGTGCCAGCAGTGAATTACCCAGGGGCACTGAAGCTTTCTTT. Residues: CASSELPRGTEAFF. The chain is built from TRBV6-1 and TRBJ1-1; D perhaps matches TRBD1 (6 bases). V lost 2 bases, J lost 4 bases, and 11 bases lay in between. CDR3 length equals 14 residues. Germline assignment: CDR1 MNHNS and CDR2 SASEGT.

As DNA, the CDR3 is TGTGCCTGGAGTAAAGGACAGGGCGAGACCCAGTACTTC. Protein sequence: CAWSKGQGETQYF. V gene TRBV30 combines with J gene TRBJ2-5; TRBD1 matches 8 bases. From germline, CDR1 is GTSNPN and CDR2 SVGIG (reference sequence). The trim removed 2 bases at V and 5 bases at J, leaving 4 bases unmatched. The CDR3 runs 13 residues.

The chain combines TRBV2 with TRBJ2-7, with D possibly TRBD1 on 7 matching bases. Germline values: CDR1 SNHLY, CDR2 FYNNEI. This CDR3 is built from 13 residues. V lost 6 bases and J 2 bases, leaving 11 bases between the germline ends. CDR3 region: CASRQGGTYEQYF. In DNA, the CDR3 is TGTGCCAGCAGGCAGGGGGGTACCTACGAGCAGTACTTC.

The chain uses TRBV15 and TRBJ2-1; 10 nucleotides line up with TRBD2. In germline, CDR1 is LNHNV, CDR2 YYDKDF (reference sequence). V lost 3 bases, J lost 4 bases, and 3 bases stayed unmatched. The CDR3 runs to 15 residues. The CDR3 loop is CATSRVAGGYNEQFF. CDR3 DNA: TGTGCCACCAGCAGGGTAGCGGGGGGTTACAATGAGCAGTTCTTC.

The rearrangement joins TRBV5-5 to TRBJ2-5, with 12 positions matching TRBD1. The CDR3 runs 16 residues. Looked up from germline, CDR1 is SGHKS and CDR2 is YYEKEE (reference sequence). Trimming at V came to 3 bases and at J to 5 bases, leaving 8 bases not matched to a gene. The CDR3 reads CASSSPGQGAWETQYF. The CDR3 DNA reads TGTGCCAGCAGCTCTCCGGGACAGGGGGCCTGGGAGACCCAGTACTTC.

The rearrangement links TRBV13 to TRBJ1-1; D possibly corresponds to TRBD1 (6 bases). Deletions cut 3 bases from V and 1 base from J, with 9 bases between. The CDR3 is made up of 14 amino acids. Germline CDR1 is PRHDT and CDR2 is FYEKMQ (reference sequence). The CDR3 DNA reads TGTGCCAGCAGCTTGCTACAGGGGAACACTGAAGCTTTCTTT. Protein: CASSLLQGNTEAFF.

J is TRBJ2-7 and V is TRBV2, with 7 bases identical to TRBD2. CDR1 is SNHLY and CDR2 is FYNNEI in the germline V gene. CDR3 length equals 12 residues. The trim removed 6 bases at V and 5 bases at J, leaving 4 bases unmatched. DNA of the CDR3: TGTGCCAGCAGGGGGGAGGGCCACGAGCAGTACTTC. It encodes CASRGEGHEQYF.

J is TRBJ2-1 and V is TRBV11-3; TRBD2 aligns across 8 bases. The V gene end was trimmed by 2 bases and the J gene end by 3 bases; junction bases not matched to a gene: 6. The germline V gene encodes CDR1 SGHNT and CDR2 YENEEA. The CDR3 sequence is 16 residues long. The CDR3 nucleotides read TGTGCCAGCAGCTTAACAGCGGGGGCGGTCTACAATGAGCAGTTCTTC. Its translation is CASSLTAGAVYNEQFF.

This clone has just a few counts. This rearrangement joins TRBV24-1 to TRBJ2-2; the D gene is possibly TRBD2 (5 bases). The V and J ends lost 9 bases and 0 bases respectively, with 10 bases between them. The CDR3 contains 14 residues. Germline V CDR1 and CDR2: KGHDR, SFDVKD. The CDR3 loop reads CATQGSTNTGELFF. In DNA, the CDR3 is TGTGCCACCCAAGGGAGCACGAACACCGGGGAGCTGTTTTTT.

The CDR3 DNA follows: TGCGCCAGCAGCGGCCCCGGGACTAGCGGGGGGTTGTCAGCAGATACGCAGTATTTT. Amino acid sequence: CASSGPGTSGGLSADTQYF. The chain is built from TRBV4-1 and TRBJ2-3; 15 nucleotides match TRBD2. In germline, CDR1 is MGHRA, CDR2 YSYEKL. This CDR3 has 19 residues. The junction had 13 bases not matched to a gene; V was cut back by 5 bases and J by 4 bases.

The chain recombines TRBV27 with TRBJ2-1; TRBD2 agrees at 8 bases. CDR1 MNHEY and CDR2 SMNVEV come from the germline V gene (reference sequence). CDR3 length: 14 residues. J gave up 0 bases and V 8 bases, and 3 bases lay outside the gene matches. The CDR3 spells CASVAGTSYNEQFF. The CDR3 DNA is TGTGCCAGCGTAGCGGGGACCTCCTACAATGAGCAGTTCTTC.

The chain is built from TRBV5-1 and TRBJ1-1; 8 positions agree with TRBD1. The trim removed 0 bases at V and 6 bases at J, leaving 4 bases unmatched. The CDR3 is made up of 14 amino acids. Germline CDR1 and CDR2: SGHRS and YFSETQ. The CDR3 nucleotides read TGCGCCAGCAGCTTGGGGACAGGGATCGCTGAAGCTTTCTTT. It is translated as CASSLGTGIAEAFF.

CDR3 amino acids: CASTWGGRGTEAFF. The CDR3 DNA reads as TGTGCCAGCACCTGGGGCGGTCGTGGCACTGAAGCTTTCTTT. The chain links TRBV28 to TRBJ1-1; tentative D call: TRBD1 (5 bases). V shed 7 bases and J shed 4 bases, with 16 bases lying between them. Per germline, CDR1 MDHEN and CDR2 SYDVKM. The CDR3 loop spans 14 amino acids.

The chain employs TRBV28 and TRBJ1-2; tentative D call: TRBD1 (5 bases). The CDR3 length is 14 residues. V lost 8 bases and J lost 3, with 16 bases in between. Per the germline V gene, CDR1 is MDHEN and CDR2 is SYDVKM. CDR3 loop: CASHGGRVDYGYTF. CDR3 bases: TGTGCCAGCCACGGTGGCAGGGTAGACTATGGCTACACCTTC.

Turning to this clone: One end of the junction does not line up with germline, which may come from a read error. This chain uses TRBV13 with TRBJ2-1, with D possibly TRBD2 on 5 matching bases. The CDR3 has 14 residues. Germline lookup yields CDR1 PRHDT and CDR2 FYEKMQ (reference sequence). The CDR3 nucleotides are TGTGCCAGCAGCCTAGGGAGTTTACGCAATGAGCAGTTCTTC. Translating gives CASSLGSLRNEQFF.

This chain uses TRBV5-1 with TRBJ2-7; 8 bases are shared with TRBD1. Trimming took 4 bases from V and 5 from J; bases not matched to a gene: 17. Germline V gene sequence: CDR1 SGHRS, CDR2 YFSETQ. The CDR3 has 17 amino acids. As DNA, the CDR3 is TGCGCCAGCAGCCGCACCTACTCAGACAGGGGTCGGGACGAGCAGTACTTC. This translates into CASSRTYSDRGRDEQYF. Together with reference TRBV5-1 and TRBJ2-7, the CDR3 gives the full variable domain: KAGVTQTPRYLIKTRGQQVTLSCSPISGHRSVSWYQQTPGQGLQFLFEYFSETQRNKGNFPGRFSGRQFSNSRSEMNVSTLELGDSALYLCASSRTYSDRGRDEQYFGPGTRLTVT.

There are a few counts of this clone. V usage is TRBV28 and J usage is TRBJ1-5, with D possibly matching TRBD1 (5 bases). V lost 8 bases and J 12 bases, leaving 23 bases between the germline ends. The CDR3 has 14 residues. CDR1 is MDHEN, CDR2 SYDVKM, per germline. The CDR3 here is CASGPRGGNQVQHF. Written as DNA, the CDR3 is TGTGCCAGCGGCCCAAGGGGTGGAAATCAAGTCCAGCATTTT. The complete variable domain, with remaining parts taken from reference TRBV28 and TRBJ1-5, reads DVKVTQSSRYLVKRTGEKVFLECVQDMDHENMFWYRQDPGLGLRLIYFSYDVKMKEKGDIPEGYSVSREKKERFSLILESASTNQTSMYLCASGPRGGNQVQHFGDGTRLSIL.

The rearrangement joins TRBV28 to TRBJ1-1; D call uncertain. CDR1 is MDHEN, CDR2 SYDVKM, per germline. The CDR3 loop spans 11 amino acids. The V and J ends lost 1 base and 8 bases respectively, with 5 bases between them. CDR3 sequence: CASSLSREAFF. The DNA for the CDR3 is TGTGCCAGCAGTTTATCCAGGGAAGCTTTCTTT.

The CDR3 spells CASSQVGQGYNEQFF. The CDR3 DNA reads as TGTGCCAGCAGCCAAGTGGGACAGGGATACAATGAGCAGTTCTTC. J is TRBJ2-1 and V is TRBV11-3; the match to TRBD1 covers 9 bases. V was pared by 5 bases and J by 4 bases, with 6 bases of the junction left unmatched. Germline CDR1 reads SGHNT; CDR2 reads YENEEA. This CDR3 has 15 amino acids.

This clone was counted only a few times. The V gene is TRBV24-1, the J gene TRBJ1-5, with 9 bases fitting TRBD1. J was trimmed by 6 bases and V by 4 bases; bases with no gene match: 6. This CDR3 is built from 15 residues. Germline CDR1 is KGHDR and CDR2 is SFDVKD. CDR3 nucleotides: TGTGCCACCAGTGACCGGACAGGGGCGGGTCAGCCCCAGCATTTT. Translating it yields CATSDRTGAGQPQHF.

This clone was counted once. This chain joins TRBV28 and TRBJ1-1, with D possibly TRBD1 on 5 matching bases. V was clipped by 2 bases and J by 7 bases, with 5 bases between them. Germline assignment: CDR1 MDHEN and CDR2 SYDVKM. This CDR3 spans 11 amino acids. The CDR3 sequence is CASSLRGEAFF. In DNA form, the CDR3 reads TGTGCCAGCAGTTTAAGGGGTGAAGCTTTCTTT.

J is TRBJ1-2 and V is TRBV21-1; TRBD1 is the table's D call, not checked against the DNA. TRBV21-1 corresponds to a pseudogene. The CDR3 extends over 16 amino acids. In DNA form, the CDR3 reads TGTGCCAGCAGCAGAGCCGGAATCTACAGGGGCAATGGCTACACCTTC. This sequence encodes CASSRAGIYRGNGYTF.

The rearrangement links TRBV18 to TRBJ1-4; 8 bases fit TRBD1. Germline V lookup: CDR1 KGHSH, CDR2 LQKENI. V trimming: 3 bases; J trimming: 7 bases; junction bases outside the gene matches: 4. This CDR3 contains 14 residues. The DNA of the CDR3 is TGTGCCAGCTCACCCGACAGGGGCTCTGAAAAACTGTTTTTT. It encodes CASSPDRGSEKLFF.

The rearrangement links TRBV19 to TRBJ1-2, with D perhaps matching TRBD1 (5 bases). Germline CDR1 is LNHDA and CDR2 is SQIVND (reference sequence). With 7 bases removed from V and 8 bases from J, the gap between germline ends came to 20 bases. The CDR3 runs to 14 residues. The CDR3 is CASNSGQGSGGYTF. The CDR3 DNA is TGTGCCAGTAACTCCGGTCAGGGATCGGGCGGCTACACCTTC. The full variable domain, rest sourced from reference TRBV19 and TRBJ1-2, is DGGITQSPKYLFRKEGQNVTLSCEQNLNHDAMYWYRQDPGQGLRLIYYSQIVNDFQKGDIAEGYSVSREKKESFPLTVTSAQKNPTAFYLCASNSGQGSGGYTFGSGTRLTVV.